This passage covers 22 T cell receptor beta chains from one sample sequenced in a study of brain T cells in children with intractable seizures. Libraries were prepared by immunoSEQ multiplex PCR; TCRdb keeps only in-frame clonotypes and omits some of them. The table shows about 340,000 clones, with roughly 93% occurring only once. This sample's time point: blood from clinic visit 5 months post-surgery; TSC patient then seizure free. The sample was peripheral blood, taken around 5 months after surgery. These TCRs come from a boy less than two years old with tuberous sclerosis and intractable seizures.

The rearrangement links TRBV5-1 to TRBJ1-1, with TRBD1 as a possible D gene (5 bases). Germline loops: CDR1 SGHRS, CDR2 YFSETQ. The CDR3 totals 11 residues. Deletions cut 5 bases from V and 7 bases from J, with 9 bases between. The CDR3 loop reads CASSRGLEAFF. The DNA of the CDR3 is TGCGCCAGCAGTAGGGGACTTGAAGCTTTCTTT. The full variable domain, with the rest looked up from reference TRBV5-1 and TRBJ1-1, is KAGVTQTPRYLIKTRGQQVTLSCSPISGHRSVSWYQQTPGQGLQFLFEYFSETQRNKGNFPGRFSGRQFSNSRSEMNVSTLELGDSALYLCASSRGLEAFFGQGTRLTVV.

The gene calls are TRBV15 and TRBJ2-7, with 7 bases that match TRBD2. Germline V lookup: CDR1 LNHNV, CDR2 YYDKDF (reference sequence). The V segment lost 0 bases and the J segment 0 bases; nucleotides outside the gene matches: 8. CDR3 size: 17 residues. The CDR3 sequence: CATSRDLAEPFSYEQYF. The CDR3 coding sequence is TGTGCCACCAGCAGAGATCTAGCGGAGCCGTTCTCCTACGAGCAGTACTTC.

The chain joins TRBV29-1 to TRBJ2-3; D remains ambiguous. This CDR3 is built from 10 residues. The germline V gene encodes CDR1 SQVTM and CDR2 ANQGSEA. Trimming cost V 4 bases and J 4 bases, with 3 bases left between them. The CDR3 loop reads CSVVADTQYF. In DNA form, the CDR3 reads TGCAGCGTTGTCGCAGATACGCAGTATTTT.

This chain joins TRBV19 and TRBJ1-5; 9 positions agree with TRBD1. CDR3 length: 14 amino acids. In germline, CDR1 is LNHDA, CDR2 SQIVND (reference sequence). Trimming cost V 7 bases and J 7 bases; bases outside gene matches: 8. The CDR3 loop is CASTTGTGRQPQHF. In DNA, the CDR3 is TGTGCCAGTACCACCGGGACAGGGAGACAGCCCCAGCATTTT.

The rearrangement links TRBV30 to TRBJ1-3, with D unresolved. This CDR3 is 14 amino acids long. Germline lookup yields CDR1 GTSNPN and CDR2 SVGIG (reference sequence). The V gene lost 5 bases and the J gene lost 0 bases, with 11 bases spanning the gap. CDR3 sequence reads: CAWQKASSGNTIYF. The DNA of the CDR3 is TGTGCCTGGCAAAAGGCCAGCTCTGGAAACACCATATATTTT.

V usage is TRBV12-5 and J usage is TRBJ2-3; D ambiguous. This CDR3 contains 11 residues. Germline CDR1 reads LGHNT; CDR2 reads FRNRAP. The ends were cut back, 2 bases at V and 7 bases at J, with 4 bases in the middle. Here the CDR3 DNA reads TGTGCTAGTGGTTTGACCCATACGCAGTATTTT. Its protein is CASGLTHTQYF.

V usage is TRBV18 and J usage is TRBJ2-7, with unresolved D. The CDR3 has 14 amino acids. Trimming shortened V by 2 bases and J by 3 bases, and 11 bases separated the two germline ends. Germline lookup yields CDR1 KGHSH and CDR2 LQKENI. In DNA form, the CDR3 reads TGTGCCAGCTCACCAGGCTCCGAGATCTACGAGCAGTACTTC. It translates to CASSPGSEIYEQYF. The variable domain in full, completed from reference TRBV18 and TRBJ2-7, reads NAGVMQNPRHLVRRRGQEARLRCSPMKGHSHVYWYRQLPEEGLKFMVYLQKENIIDESGMPKERFSAEFPKEGPSILRIQQVVRGDSAAYFCASSPGSEIYEQYFGPGTRLTVT.

The chain is built from TRBV4-2 and TRBJ1-2; no reliable D call. V gave up 4 bases and J gave up 6 bases, with 12 bases separating them. Germline CDR1 and CDR2: LGHNA and YNFKEQ. The CDR3 is 13 residues long. The CDR3 sequence is CASSLLAADGYTF. The CDR3 DNA reads TGTGCCAGCAGCCTTTTGGCCGCGGATGGCTACACCTTC.

V gene TRBV5-1 combines with J gene TRBJ2-1, with D perhaps matching TRBD2 (5 bases). Germline V gene sequence: CDR1 SGHRS, CDR2 YFSETQ. V lost 4 bases, J lost 7 bases, and 15 bases lay in between. This CDR3 is 14 amino acids long. The CDR3 DNA is TGCGCCAGCAGCCGAGAGGGTATCTCGAATGAGCAGTTCTTC. This sequence encodes CASSREGISNEQFF.

This clone was seen only once. The rearrangement uses TRBV5-6 and TRBJ1-4; D gene ambiguous. Germline lookup yields CDR1 SGHDT and CDR2 YYEEEE. This CDR3 has 17 residues. V was clipped by 1 base and J by 0 bases, with 13 bases between them. The CDR3 protein is CASSLFAILSTNEKLFF. For the CDR3, the DNA is TGTGCCAGCAGCTTGTTTGCGATTCTCTCAACTAATGAAAAACTGTTTTTT.

V usage is TRBV30 and J usage is TRBJ2-1, with 7 bases matching TRBD2. The CDR3 contains 16 residues. V was clipped by 4 bases and J by 9 bases; unmatched bases: 18. Germline V gives CDR1 GTSNPN, CDR2 SVGIG (reference sequence). Here the CDR3 reads CAWKMIGASGTGEQFF. The CDR3 nucleotides are TGTGCCTGGAAAATGATTGGAGCGAGCGGGACGGGTGAGCAGTTCTTC.

The CDR3 is CASIRLDGGTEAFF. For the CDR3, the DNA is TGTGCCAGCATCCGATTGGACGGAGGTACTGAAGCTTTCTTT. The chain employs TRBV5-4 and TRBJ1-1, with unresolved D. In germline, CDR1 is SGHNT, CDR2 YYREEE (reference sequence). This CDR3 has 14 residues. V lost 6 bases and J 5 bases, leaving 17 bases between the germline ends. The whole variable domain, filled in from reference TRBV5-4 and TRBJ1-1, reads ETGVTQSPTHLIKTRGQQVTLRCSSQSGHNTVSWYQQALGQGPQFIFQYYREEENGRGNFPPRFSGLQFPNYSSELNVNALELDDSALYLCASIRLDGGTEAFFGQGTRLTVV.

This rearrangement joins TRBV24-1 to TRBJ1-2, with 7 bases fitting TRBD1. The CDR3 is 16 amino acids. From germline, CDR1 is KGHDR and CDR2 SFDVKD. With 2 bases clipped from V and 3 bases from J, the junction kept 8 bases outside the gene matches. The chain's CDR3 is CATSDSKAGGDYGYTF. The CDR3 coding sequence is TGTGCCACCAGTGATTCTAAGGCAGGGGGGGACTATGGCTACACCTTC.

V and J are TRBV19 and TRBJ1-4; a weak D match, TRBD1 (6 bases). Germline assignment: CDR1 LNHDA and CDR2 SQIVND (reference sequence). The CDR3 has 16 residues. Trimming stripped 0 bases from V and 0 bases from J, with 8 bases between. The CDR3, as DNA: TGTGCCAGTAGTATAGAAGCAGGGGCAACTAATGAAAAACTGTTTTTT. Translating gives CASSIEAGATNEKLFF.

The gene calls are TRBV4-1 and TRBJ1-2; no clear D. Germline V lookup: CDR1 MGHRA, CDR2 YSYEKL. Trimming removed 1 base at V and 0 bases at J, with 3 bases between. This CDR3 has 13 amino acids. The CDR3 reads CASSQVPNYGYTF. The CDR3 coding sequence is TGCGCCAGCAGCCAAGTTCCTAACTATGGCTACACCTTC.

The chain has TRBV5-1 and TRBJ2-7; 8 bases are shared with TRBD2. The CDR3 totals 18 residues. After removal of 0 bases from V and 0 bases from J, the junction contained 11 bases not matched to a gene. CDR1 and CDR2 (germline): SGHRS, YFSETQ. The CDR3, as DNA: TGCGCCAGCAGCTTGGTTTACGGGGGGGCGGGTTCCTCCTACGAGCAGTACTTC. Protein sequence: CASSLVYGGAGSSYEQYF.

The chain is built from TRBV11-2 and TRBJ2-5; perhaps TRBD1 as D (6 bases). The V gene's germline CDR1 is SGHAT and CDR2 FQNNGV. There are 14 residues in the CDR3. V lost 6 bases and J 5 bases, leaving 16 bases between the germline ends. CDR3 bases: TGTGCCAGCAGATGGGCAGGGGCGTGGGAGACCCAGTACTTC. Protein sequence: CASRWAGAWETQYF. Looking up the rest from reference TRBV11-2 and TRBJ2-5 gives the full variable domain: EAGVAQSPRYKIIEKRQSVAFWCNPISGHATLYWYQQILGQGPKLLIQFQNNGVVDDSQLPKDRFSAERLKGVDSTLKIQPAKLEDSAVYLCASRWAGAWETQYFGPGTRLLVL.

The CDR3 loop reads CARMGGAAGANVLTF. The CDR3 coding sequence is TGTGCCAGGATGGGCGGGGCTGCTGGGGCCAACGTCCTGACTTTC. The chain recombines TRBV2 with TRBJ2-6, with D possibly TRBD2 on 6 matching bases. V was shortened by 9 bases and J by 2 bases, with 14 bases between the two germline ends. This CDR3 is built from 15 residues. Germline V CDR1 and CDR2: SNHLY, FYNNEI.

This clone was counted once. The rearrangement joins TRBV11-2 to TRBJ1-1; D is uncertain. Germline CDR1 and CDR2: SGHAT and FQNNGV. Trimming shortened V by 5 bases and J by 4 bases, and 8 bases separated the two germline ends. The CDR3 is made up of 12 amino acids. The CDR3 sequence is CASSRVSTEAFF. The DNA for the CDR3 is TGTGCCAGCAGCCGAGTTAGCACTGAAGCTTTCTTT.

The chain uses TRBV5-1 and TRBJ2-5; TRBD1 matches at 8 bases. Trimming removed 4 bases from V and 2 bases from J; junction bases left unmatched: 10. Germline lookup yields CDR1 SGHRS and CDR2 YFSETQ. The CDR3 has 16 amino acids. CDR3 protein: CASSTLTGGLQETQYF. DNA for the CDR3: TGCGCCAGCAGCACCCTAACAGGGGGTCTACAAGAGACCCAGTACTTC.

This sequence joins TRBV2 and TRBJ2-7; 11 bases are shared with TRBD1. The germline V gene has CDR1 SNHLY and CDR2 FYNNEI. V shed 8 bases and J 4 bases; nucleotides not matched to a gene: 7. The CDR3 sequence is 14 residues long. CDR3 sequence reads: CASQGGTGGYEQYF. CDR3 coding DNA: TGTGCCAGCCAAGGGGGGACAGGGGGGTACGAGCAGTACTTC.

The J gene is TRBJ2-5, the V gene TRBV29-1, with D possibly matching TRBD1 (6 bases). The CDR3 runs to 11 residues. The V end lost 5 bases, the J end lost 4 bases, and 8 bases lay between the germline ends. The germline V gene encodes CDR1 SQVTM and CDR2 ANQGSEA. DNA for the CDR3: TGCAGCGTTTTAGGGGGAGAGACCCAGTACTTC. Translating it yields CSVLGGETQYF.